Following are 23 T cell receptor beta chains from one sample sequenced in a study of T-cell reconstitution after alpha-beta-depleted transplantation in children. Unique molecular identifiers were incorporated when the TCRbeta library was constructed. TCRdb analysed the PCR reads with MiXCR anew, one entry per CDR3 protein. The repertoire includes hundreds of thousands of distinct CDR3 sequences, 7.5% to 9.5% of them detected once, and nearly 6.5% sits in the top ten. The specimen comprised PBMCs, mostly from graft donor cells, sampled 180 days after TCRalphabeta/CD19-depleted stem cell transplant. The receptors here all came from a male patient younger than 18 who had a stem cell transplant for acute lymphoblastic leukemia, so the T cells may come from the graft donor.

This chain joins TRBV19 and TRBJ2-2, with D tentatively TRBD1 or TRBD2 (6 bases each). The CDR3 covers 12 residues. CDR1 and CDR2 (germline): LNHDA, SQIVND (reference sequence). V was clipped by 7 bases and J by 6 bases, with 9 bases between them. CDR3 residues: CASKRGAGELFF. The CDR3 region has the DNA TGTGCCAGTAAAAGGGGGGCCGGGGAGCTGTTTTTT.

This clonotype occurred a few times. The chain carries TRBV18 and TRBJ2-1; no clear D gene. V was cut by 2 bases and J by 5 bases, with 7 bases left in between. Germline values: CDR1 KGHSH, CDR2 LQKENI. CDR3 length: 13 residues. CDR3 loop: CASSPGFDNEQFF. The CDR3 bases are TGTGCCAGCTCACCAGGGTTTGACAATGAGCAGTTCTTC.

This clonotype was seen repeatedly, ten times or more. The rearrangement links TRBV13 to TRBJ1-2; 7 bases match TRBD1. Germline assignment: CDR1 PRHDT and CDR2 FYEKMQ (reference sequence). This CDR3 has 13 amino acids. Trimming removed 5 bases from V and 4 bases from J; junction bases left unmatched: 4. CDR3 DNA: TGTGCCAGCAGCCGGGGACAGTTCTATGGCTACACCTTC. Encoded protein: CASSRGQFYGYTF.

J is TRBJ1-1 and V is TRBV20-1; TRBD1 matches at 11 bases. Germline values: CDR1 DFQATT, CDR2 SNEGSKA (reference sequence). CDR3 length: 18 amino acids. Unmatched junction bases numbered 19, after V lost 3 bases and J lost 7 bases. Here the CDR3 DNA reads TGCAGTGCTAGGTGGGACAGGGGGAATCCCTTCCTGCCGGTTGAAGCTTTCTTT. Amino acid sequence: CSARWDRGNPFLPVEAFF.

This clonotype was counted at least ten times. This sequence joins TRBV20-1 and TRBJ1-2, with D possibly being TRBD1 (6 bases). V dropped 4 bases and J dropped 3 bases, with 15 bases sitting between them. Germline V gives CDR1 DFQATT, CDR2 SNEGSKA (reference sequence). CDR3 size: 14 residues. The chain's CDR3 is CSATNREGDYGYTF. The CDR3 DNA follows: TGCAGTGCTACGAACAGGGAAGGGGACTATGGCTACACCTTC.

This clonotype was seen repeatedly, ten times or more. The genes are TRBV6-5 and TRBJ2-5; TRBD1 is a possible D gene (5 bases). The germline V gene has CDR1 MNHEY and CDR2 SVGAGI. V was pared by 0 bases and J by 0 bases, with 11 bases between. This CDR3 has 16 residues. CDR3 nucleotides: TGTGCCAGCAGTTACTCAGGGGTCCTGTACCAAGAGACCCAGTACTTC. Translation gives CASSYSGVLYQETQYF.

This clonotype was counted many times. The chain has TRBV5-6 and TRBJ1-1; D is unresolved. Germline CDR1 SGHDT, CDR2 YYEEEE. The V end lost 4 bases, the J end lost 3 bases, and 13 bases lay between the germline ends. This CDR3 contains 14 residues. CDR3 region: CASSLVRRHTEAFF. The CDR3 DNA follows: TGTGCCAGCAGCCTGGTCCGGCGGCACACTGAAGCTTTCTTT.

This clonotype was recorded many times. V usage is TRBV12-3 or TRBV12-4 and J usage is TRBJ2-2; D call uncertain. Trimming removed 6 bases from V and 1 base from J, with 6 bases in between. This CDR3 has 13 residues. DNA for the CDR3: TGTGCCAGCAGGGCTTGGAACACCGGGGAGCTGTTTTTT. Protein sequence: CASRAWNTGELFF.

Notes on this clonotype: Being one base from a much bigger clone, this may be a read error. This chain connects TRBV5-1 to TRBJ1-5; D might be TRBD1 (5 bases). Trimming removed 0 bases at V and 5 bases at J, with 15 bases between. Germline V CDR1 and CDR2: SGHRS, YFSETQ. This CDR3 is 16 amino acids long. The CDR3 nucleotides are TGCGCCAGCAGCTTGGAGGCGGCAGGGAGCGATCAGCCCCAGCATTTT. Translating gives CASSLEAAGSDQPQHF.

About this clonotype itself: Since a much larger clone is just one base distant, this may be a read error. This chain links TRBV7-9 with TRBJ2-3; D gene ambiguous. The V end lost 6 bases, the J end lost 0 bases, and 10 bases lay between the germline ends. Germline lookup yields CDR1 SEHNR and CDR2 FQNEAQ (reference sequence). The CDR3 is 14 residues long. For the CDR3, the DNA is TGTGCCAGCAGTGTAGGCTGTAGCACAGATACGCAGTATTTT. Protein product: CASSVGCSTDTQYF. Full variable domain (remainder filled in from reference TRBV7-9 and TRBJ2-3): DTGVSQNPRHKITKRGQNVTFRCDPISEHNRLYWYRQTLGQGPEFLTYFQNEAQLEKSRLLSDRFSAERPKGSFSTLEIQRTEQGDSAMYLCASSVGCSTDTQYFGPGTRLTVL.

This clonotype was recorded at least ten times. V usage is TRBV9 and J usage is TRBJ2-1; 13 nucleotides agree with TRBD2. Germline values: CDR1 SGDLS, CDR2 YYNGEE. V lost 0 bases and J lost 6; bases outside the gene matches: 6. The CDR3 loop spans 17 amino acids. In nucleotides, the CDR3 is TGTGCCAGCAGCGTAGTTGGGGGACTAGCGGGGCCCAATGAGCAGTTCTTC. Its translation is CASSVVGGLAGPNEQFF.

This clonotype occurred many times. V is TRBV27 and J is TRBJ2-2, with D possibly being TRBD2 (6 bases). The CDR3 extends over 15 amino acids. Germline CDR1 is MNHEY and CDR2 is SMNVEV (reference sequence). Trimming took 5 bases from V and 5 from J, leaving 15 bases between them. The CDR3 DNA follows: TGTGCCAGCAGTAAACCGGGACTCGCTACCGGGGAGCTGTTTTTT. Protein: CASSKPGLATGELFF.

Ten or more counts support this clonotype. The rearrangement links TRBV5-1 to TRBJ1-4; a weak D match, TRBD1 (5 bases). The CDR3 consists of 15 residues. Germline-derived CDR1 and CDR2 are SGHRS and YFSETQ. The V end lost 4 bases, the J end lost 8 bases, and 18 bases lay between the germline ends. CDR3 bases: TGCGCCAGCAGCCCGGCTAGGGACGGTCGGGAAAAACTGTTTTTT. Translation: CASSPARDGREKLFF.

There are many counts of this clonotype. This chain links TRBV9 with TRBJ1-3; 7 bases map to TRBD1. V trimming: 2 bases; J trimming: 4 bases; junction bases outside the gene matches: 6. The CDR3 has 15 amino acids. Germline V lookup: CDR1 SGDLS, CDR2 YYNGEE. The CDR3 here is CASSVGQPGGNTIYF. Here the CDR3 DNA reads TGTGCCAGCAGCGTGGGACAGCCTGGAGGAAACACCATATATTTT.

At least ten counts were recorded for this clonotype. The chain uses TRBV7-9 and TRBJ1-5; D remains unclear. Germline V gene lookup returns CDR1 SEHNR and CDR2 FQNEAQ (reference sequence). Deletions cut 4 bases from V and 3 bases from J, with 16 bases between. The CDR3 totals 16 residues. The CDR3 region has the DNA TGTGCCAGCAGCTCCTCCGACATGGGTAACAATCAGCCCCAGCATTTT. Amino acids: CASSSSDMGNNQPQHF.

The chain employs TRBV28 and TRBJ1-1; no firm D call. CDR3 length: 12 residues. Trimming removed 1 base at V and 4 bases at J, with 4 bases between. Looked up from germline, CDR1 is MDHEN and CDR2 is SYDVKM. As DNA, the CDR3 is TGTGCCAGCAGTTTATTCGGCACTGAAGCTTTCTTT. It encodes CASSLFGTEAFF.

This clonotype appeared many times. The chain is built from TRBV6-5 and TRBJ2-4, with 8 nucleotides matching TRBD2. V was pared by 2 bases and J by 2 bases, with 2 bases of the junction left unmatched. The germline V gene encodes CDR1 MNHEY and CDR2 SVGAGI. The CDR3 sequence is 15 residues long. The CDR3 DNA is TGTGCCAGCAGTTACAGCGGGGGTACCAAAAACATTCAGTACTTC. Amino acids: CASSYSGGTKNIQYF.

In this sample, this clonotype turned up many times. CDR3 sequence: CASSRNSLMNTEAFF. CDR3 DNA: TGTGCCAGTAGTAGGAACAGCCTCATGAACACTGAAGCTTTCTTT. V usage is TRBV19 and J usage is TRBJ1-1; no clear D gene. V was pared by 4 bases and J by 0 bases, with 12 bases between. CDR1 LNHDA and CDR2 SQIVND come from the germline V gene (reference sequence). The CDR3 extends over 15 amino acids.

This clonotype was seen more than once but under ten times. CDR3 in DNA: TGTGCCAGCAGTTACGCCGGGGGCTCCTACAATGAGCAGTTCTTC. This gives the protein CASSYAGGSYNEQFF. The rearrangement links TRBV6-2 or TRBV6-3 to TRBJ2-1; tentative D call: TRBD2 (6 bases). Germline V gives CDR1 MNHEY, CDR2 SVGEGT. V was pared by 2 bases and J by 0 bases, with 8 bases between. The CDR3 is made up of 15 amino acids.

This clonotype was detected many times. The gene calls are TRBV6-5 and TRBJ2-3; 7 bases are a match to TRBD1. Germline V gene data show CDR1 as MNHEY and CDR2 as SVGAGI. Losses at the gene ends were 0 bases for V and 2 bases for J; bases not matched to a gene: 8. This CDR3 is built from 17 residues. The CDR3 nucleotides are TGTGCCAGCAGTTACTCTAAAGCGACAGGGAACACAGATACGCAGTATTTT. This codes for CASSYSKATGNTDTQYF.

This clonotype was picked up many times. This rearrangement joins TRBV28 to TRBJ2-1; TRBD1 agrees at 7 bases. Trimming at V came to 6 bases and at J to 4 bases, leaving 9 bases not matched to a gene. This CDR3 has 15 amino acids. CDR1 and CDR2 from the germline V gene are MDHEN and SYDVKM. CDR3 loop: CASSRQGSGYNEQFF. The CDR3 DNA reads as TGTGCCAGCAGCCGACAGGGAAGCGGTTACAATGAGCAGTTCTTC.

In this sample, this clonotype turned up a few times. The chain has TRBV4-1 and TRBJ2-6; either TRBD1 or TRBD2 may supply D (6 bases each). The CDR3 is 18 amino acids. CDR1 is MGHRA, CDR2 YSYEKL, per germline. The V gene lost 0 bases and the J gene lost 4 bases, with 16 bases spanning the gap. CDR3 nucleotide sequence: TGCGCCAGCAGCCAAGATGCCGGGGGCCCCTCAGGGGCCAACGTCCTGACTTTC. Amino acids: CASSQDAGGPSGANVLTF.

In this sample, this clonotype turned up many times. The chain links TRBV28 to TRBJ2-1; tentative D call: TRBD1 (5 bases). V shed 8 bases and J shed 7 bases, with 24 bases lying between them. The CDR3 runs 16 residues. CDR1 MDHEN and CDR2 SYDVKM come from the germline V gene. The chain's CDR3 is CASGAVRGPVGNEQFF. The CDR3 nucleotides are TGTGCCAGCGGGGCGGTTAGGGGCCCCGTCGGGAATGAGCAGTTCTTC.